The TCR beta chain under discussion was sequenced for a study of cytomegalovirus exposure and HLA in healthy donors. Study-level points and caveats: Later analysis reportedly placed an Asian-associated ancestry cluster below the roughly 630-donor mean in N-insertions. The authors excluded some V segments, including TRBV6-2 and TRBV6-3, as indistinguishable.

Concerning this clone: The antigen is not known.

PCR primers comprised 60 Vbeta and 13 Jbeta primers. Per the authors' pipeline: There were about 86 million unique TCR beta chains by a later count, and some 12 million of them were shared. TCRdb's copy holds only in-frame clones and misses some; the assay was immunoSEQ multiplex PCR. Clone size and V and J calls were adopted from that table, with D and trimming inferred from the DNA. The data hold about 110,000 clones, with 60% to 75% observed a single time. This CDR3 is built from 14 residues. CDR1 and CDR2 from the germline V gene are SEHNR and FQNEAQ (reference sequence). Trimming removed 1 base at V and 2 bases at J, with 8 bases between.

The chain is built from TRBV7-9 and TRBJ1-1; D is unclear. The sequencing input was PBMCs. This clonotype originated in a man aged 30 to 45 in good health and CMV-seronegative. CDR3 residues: CASSLVQANTEAFF. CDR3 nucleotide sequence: TGTGCCAGCAGCTTAGTGCAGGCTAACACTGAAGCTTTCTTT.